Presented here are 15 T cell receptor beta chains from one specimen sequenced in a study of T cell responses to AZD1222 COVID-19 vaccine. Only in-frame clones appear in the TCRdb table, and some are missing; sequencing was by immunoSEQ multiplex PCR. The sample includes about 130,000 clones, 85% to 95% of them seen just once. The specimen comprised peripheral blood, sampled 28 days after the second AZD1222 dose. These receptors originate from an adult who received the AZD1222 COVID-19 vaccine.

The V and J genes are TRBV4-1 and TRBJ2-5, with 13 bases lining up with TRBD2. The junction had 10 bases not matched to a gene; V was cut back by 0 bases and J by 0 bases. The V gene's germline CDR1 is MGHRA and CDR2 YSYEKL. There are 20 residues in the CDR3. The CDR3 DNA sequence: TGCGCCAGCAGCCAAGAAGATAGACTAGCGGGGGGCACCAACCAAGAGACCCAGTACTTC. This translates into CASSQEDRLAGGTNQETQYF.

The rearrangement links TRBV11-3 to TRBJ2-3; D not resolved. This CDR3 is built from 13 residues. The V gene lost 8 bases and the J gene lost 3 bases, with 12 bases spanning the gap. Germline V gene data show CDR1 as SGHNT and CDR2 as YENEEA. CDR3 amino acids: CASSGEGTDTQYF. CDR3 sequence (DNA): TGTGCCAGCTCTGGGGAAGGGACAGATACGCAGTATTTT.

The chain links TRBV19 to TRBJ1-1; TRBD1 might be the D (6 bases). V dropped 1 base and J dropped 8 bases, with 11 bases sitting between them. The CDR3 runs 13 residues. Germline CDR1 reads LNHDA; CDR2 reads SQIVND (reference sequence). CDR3 sequence (DNA): TGTGCCAGTAGTATAGGCCCGGGGACAGAAGCTTTCTTT. Translated, it gives CASSIGPGTEAFF. Complete variable domain (other parts from reference TRBV19 and TRBJ1-1): DGGITQSPKYLFRKEGQNVTLSCEQNLNHDAMYWYRQDPGQGLRLIYYSQIVNDFQKGDIAEGYSVSREKKESFPLTVTSAQKNPTAFYLCASSIGPGTEAFFGQGTRLTVV.

This chain connects TRBV12-3 or TRBV12-4 to TRBJ1-1; D is uncertain. V shed 1 base and J shed 2 bases, with 5 bases lying between them. There are 13 residues in the CDR3. The CDR3 DNA sequence: TGTGCCAGCAGTTTAGGCGCTAACACTGAAGCTTTCTTT. Protein: CASSLGANTEAFF.

J is TRBJ1-3 and V is TRBV29-1; D not certain. The CDR3 has 14 residues. Per the germline V gene, CDR1 is SQVTM and CDR2 is ANQGSEA. Trimming shortened V by 3 bases and J by 0 bases, and 9 bases separated the two germline ends. As DNA, the CDR3 is TGCAGCGTTGAGGTCCCGAACTCTGGAAACACCATATATTTT. Encoded protein: CSVEVPNSGNTIYF.

The genes are TRBV3-1 (or the pseudogene TRBV3-2) and TRBJ2-2; tentative D call: TRBD2 (6 bases). Looked up from germline, CDR1 is LGHDT and CDR2 is YNNKEL (reference sequence). The CDR3 has 15 residues. V dropped 5 bases and J dropped 7 bases, with 17 bases sitting between them. Written as DNA, the CDR3 is TGTGCCAGCAGCTCCTGGACGGGGGATCGCGGGGAGCTGTTTTTT. It yields the protein CASSSWTGDRGELFF.

DNA of the CDR3: TGTGCCAGCAGGGGGGACAGGGGGCTAGAAGAGACCGGGGAGCTGTTTTTT. Translating gives CASRGDRGLEETGELFF. The V gene is TRBV3-1 (or the pseudogene TRBV3-2), the J gene TRBJ2-2; 12 bases line up with TRBD1. This CDR3 has 17 residues. V trimming: 6 bases; J trimming: 5 bases; junction bases outside the gene matches: 10. The germline V gene has CDR1 LGHDT and CDR2 YNNKEL (reference sequence).

The rearrangement joins TRBV2 to TRBJ2-7; a weak D match, TRBD2 (5 bases). Germline V gene lookup returns CDR1 SNHLY and CDR2 FYNNEI. V was trimmed by 5 bases and J by 2 bases, leaving 19 bases between them. The CDR3 has 16 amino acids. CDR3 loop: CASSLAVGVTPYEQYF. The CDR3 DNA reads as TGTGCCAGCAGTCTGGCCGTCGGGGTGACGCCCTACGAGCAGTACTTC.

The V and J genes are TRBV6-5 and TRBJ2-3, with 8 bases matching TRBD1. Unmatched junction bases numbered 7, after V lost 8 bases and J lost 3 bases. Germline V lookup: CDR1 MNHEY, CDR2 SVGAGI. The CDR3 runs 14 residues. CDR3 sequence: CASHQGQGTDTQYF. Here the CDR3 DNA reads TGTGCCAGCCATCAAGGACAGGGAACAGATACGCAGTATTTT.

CDR3 nucleotide sequence: TGTGCTAGTGGTTTGGAAGGGCCCAACACCGGGGAGCTGTTTTTT. Protein sequence: CASGLEGPNTGELFF. The chain uses TRBV12-5 and TRBJ2-2, with D hard to call. This CDR3 is built from 15 residues. V dropped 1 base and J dropped 2 bases, with 8 bases sitting between them. Germline V CDR1 and CDR2: LGHNT, FRNRAP.

The chain combines TRBV7-8 with TRBJ1-5, with D hard to call. The germline CDR1 and CDR2 sequences are SGHVS and FQNEAQ. The CDR3 runs to 14 residues. Between the trimmed V and J ends, which lost 2 bases and 4 bases, there was a span of 9 bases. The CDR3 loop is CASSLLQKNQPQHF. The CDR3 nucleotides are TGTGCCAGCAGCTTATTACAGAAAAATCAGCCCCAGCATTTT.

The V and J genes are TRBV16 and TRBJ2-2; D is perhaps TRBD1 (6 bases). V was shortened by 4 bases and J by 3 bases, with 12 bases between the two germline ends. In germline, CDR1 is KGHSY, CDR2 FQNENV. CDR3 length: 15 residues. The CDR3 loop reads CASSLKHRDTGELFF. The CDR3 DNA is TGTGCCAGCAGCCTAAAGCACAGGGACACCGGGGAGCTGTTTTTT.

The chain recombines TRBV2 with TRBJ2-3; unclear D gene. Per the germline V gene, CDR1 is SNHLY and CDR2 is FYNNEI. The CDR3 covers 17 residues. V was trimmed by 1 base and J by 1 base, leaving 15 bases between them. This CDR3 is CASSEDVGSFGTDTQYF. The CDR3 DNA follows: TGTGCCAGCAGTGAAGATGTTGGTTCTTTCGGCACAGATACGCAGTATTTT.

The chain is built from TRBV19 and TRBJ1-5; no clear D. CDR1 and CDR2 from the germline V gene are LNHDA and SQIVND (reference sequence). V lost 8 bases and J lost 9, with 5 bases in between. The CDR3 consists of 9 residues. The CDR3 sequence: CASGGPQHF. CDR3 coding DNA: TGTGCCAGTGGAGGGCCCCAGCATTTT.

This chain's CDR3 is CATREGETGANVLTF. As DNA, the CDR3 is TGTGCCACCCGGGAGGGGGAGACTGGGGCCAACGTCCTGACTTTC. The gene calls are TRBV28 and TRBJ2-6, with TRBD2 identical over 8 bases. CDR1 MDHEN and CDR2 SYDVKM come from the germline V gene. The CDR3 runs to 15 residues. The V segment lost 10 bases and the J segment 2 bases; nucleotides outside the gene matches: 7.